Each of the 9 T cell receptor beta chains below was sequenced from the same sample in a study of T cell responses to AZD1222 COVID-19 vaccine (dated by TCRdb to 2020 to 2023). Library creation used the immunoSEQ multiplex PCR assay. TCRdb carries this immuneACCESS record with in-frame sequences only. Its versions omit some clonotypes, under half of them owing to an unresolved V gene in the studies checked, with the rest unexplained. The sample table records over 130,000 clones; around nine tenths of these occur just once. The top ten hold about 4.8% of the sample. The meaning of the sample's time point label: baseline before first vaccination. This material consisted of peripheral blood, taken on day 0 of AZD1222 vaccination. Every receptor here comes from an adult in good health.

The rearrangement uses TRBV19 and TRBJ2-1, with D possibly TRBD2 on 6 matching bases. The germline gives CDR1 LNHDA, CDR2 SQIVND (reference sequence). The CDR3 loop spans 15 amino acids. Trimming shortened V by 7 bases and J by 0 bases, and 13 bases separated the two germline ends. This CDR3 reads CASKGSGSSYNEQFF. As DNA, the CDR3 is TGTGCCAGTAAGGGTAGCGGAAGCTCCTACAATGAGCAGTTCTTC.

This clone was detected a few times. This chain links TRBV7-8 with TRBJ2-1; D not certain. Trimming left V 2 bases short and J 1 base short, with 9 bases between. The CDR3 extends over 15 amino acids. Germline-derived CDR1 and CDR2 are SGHVS and FQNEAQ. Written as DNA, the CDR3 is TGTGCCAGCAGCTTACCTCGACGGTCCTACAATGAGCAGTTCTTC. Protein sequence: CASSLPRRSYNEQFF.

The chain links TRBV9 to TRBJ2-2; TRBD2 might be the D (6 bases). The germline V gene has CDR1 SGDLS and CDR2 YYNGEE. The CDR3 covers 16 residues. Between the trimmed V and J ends, which lost 0 bases and 4 bases, there was a span of 13 bases. CDR3 region: CASSVEGGSLTGELFF. In DNA form, the CDR3 reads TGTGCCAGCAGCGTAGAAGGAGGGTCTCTCACCGGGGAGCTGTTTTTT.

V usage is TRBV6-5 and J usage is TRBJ1-1; D perhaps matches TRBD1 (6 bases). The germline V gene encodes CDR1 MNHEY and CDR2 SVGAGI. V lost 8 bases, J lost 0 bases, and 13 bases lay in between. This CDR3 comprises 14 residues. The CDR3 DNA reads as TGTGCCAGCGTCTGGGGGCTTTTGAACACTGAAGCTTTCTTT. This gives the protein CASVWGLLNTEAFF.

The chain links TRBV5-8 to TRBJ1-6; D call uncertain. V was shortened by 1 base and J by 6 bases, with 11 bases between the two germline ends. Germline V gives CDR1 SGHTS, CDR2 YDEGEE. The CDR3 has 15 amino acids. CDR3 DNA: TGTGCCAGCAGCTTGTCTTATCCTCTTAATTCACCCCTCCACTTT. Translation gives CASSLSYPLNSPLHF.

The V gene is TRBV6-5, the J gene TRBJ1-2; D unclear. V lost 4 bases and J lost 8, with 14 bases in between. The length of the CDR3 is 13 residues. Looked up from germline, CDR1 is MNHEY and CDR2 is SVGAGI. The CDR3 bases are TGTGCCAGCAGTTTTGGGATACGATGGGGCTACACCTTC. The encoded protein is CASSFGIRWGYTF.

The rearrangement uses TRBV5-1 and TRBJ1-3; no clear D gene. Trimming stripped 0 bases from V and 6 bases from J, with 10 bases between. Germline V gene sequence: CDR1 SGHRS, CDR2 YFSETQ. CDR3 length equals 14 residues. This CDR3 is CASSLGGPENTIYF. Here the CDR3 DNA reads TGCGCCAGCAGCTTGGGTGGACCGGAAAACACCATATATTTT.

The CDR3 DNA reads TGTGCCAGCTCACGCGACAGGACTCCTGGAAACACCATATATTTT. As protein: CASSRDRTPGNTIYF. This chain links TRBV18 with TRBJ1-3, with D perhaps TRBD1 (6 bases). The CDR3 spans 15 residues. Germline V CDR1 and CDR2: KGHSH, LQKENI. Trimming pared 4 bases from V and 2 bases from J, leaving 12 bases between.

This clone was found once. J is TRBJ2-1 and V is TRBV24-1; tentative D call: TRBD2 (6 bases). With 4 bases removed from V and 2 bases from J, the gap between germline ends came to 14 bases. Germline CDR1 KGHDR, CDR2 SFDVKD. This CDR3 is 16 amino acids long. Here the CDR3 reads CATSDSPGGAYNEQFF. CDR3 DNA: TGTGCCACCAGTGACTCGCCCGGGGGTGCCTACAATGAGCAGTTCTTC.